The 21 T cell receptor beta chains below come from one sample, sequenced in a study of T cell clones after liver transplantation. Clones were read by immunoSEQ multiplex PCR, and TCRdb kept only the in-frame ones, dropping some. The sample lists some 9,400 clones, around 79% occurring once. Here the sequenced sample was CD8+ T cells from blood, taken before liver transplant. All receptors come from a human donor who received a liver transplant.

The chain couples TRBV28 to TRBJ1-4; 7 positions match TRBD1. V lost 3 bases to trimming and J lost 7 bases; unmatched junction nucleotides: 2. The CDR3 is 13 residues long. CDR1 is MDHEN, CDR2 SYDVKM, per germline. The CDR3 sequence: CASSLTGLEKLFF. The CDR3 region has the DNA TGTGCCAGCAGTTTGACAGGGCTTGAAAAACTGTTTTTT.

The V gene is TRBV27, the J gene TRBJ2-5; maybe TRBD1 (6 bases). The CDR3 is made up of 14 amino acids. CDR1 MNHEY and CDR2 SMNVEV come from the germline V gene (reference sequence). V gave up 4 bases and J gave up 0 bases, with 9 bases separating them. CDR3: CASSSQGYQETQYF. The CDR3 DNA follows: TGTGCCAGCAGTTCACAGGGTTACCAAGAGACCCAGTACTTC.

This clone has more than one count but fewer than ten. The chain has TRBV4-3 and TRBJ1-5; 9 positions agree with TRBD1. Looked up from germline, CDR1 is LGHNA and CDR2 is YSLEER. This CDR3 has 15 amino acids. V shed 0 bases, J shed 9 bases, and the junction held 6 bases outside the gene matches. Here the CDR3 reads CASSQDLTGGRPQHF. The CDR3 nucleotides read TGCGCCAGCAGCCAAGACCTAACAGGGGGCAGGCCCCAGCATTTT.

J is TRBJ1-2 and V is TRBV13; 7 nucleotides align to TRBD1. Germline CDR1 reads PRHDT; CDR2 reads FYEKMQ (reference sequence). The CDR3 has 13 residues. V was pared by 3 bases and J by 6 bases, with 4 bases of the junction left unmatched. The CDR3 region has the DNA TGTGCCAGCAGCTTCGGGACAGCAGATGGCTACACCTTC. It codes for CASSFGTADGYTF.

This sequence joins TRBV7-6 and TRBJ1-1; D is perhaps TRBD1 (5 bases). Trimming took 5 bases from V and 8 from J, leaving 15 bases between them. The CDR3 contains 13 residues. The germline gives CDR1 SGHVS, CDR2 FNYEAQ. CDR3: CASSTGRRTEAFF. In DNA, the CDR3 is TGTGCCAGCAGCACCGGACGCAGGACAGAAGCTTTCTTT.

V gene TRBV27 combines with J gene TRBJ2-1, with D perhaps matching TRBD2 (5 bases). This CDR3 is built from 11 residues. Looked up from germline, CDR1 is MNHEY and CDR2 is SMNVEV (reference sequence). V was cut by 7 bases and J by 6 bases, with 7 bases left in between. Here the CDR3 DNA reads TGTGCCAGCATGGAGGTCAATGAGCAGTTCTTC. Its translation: CASMEVNEQFF.

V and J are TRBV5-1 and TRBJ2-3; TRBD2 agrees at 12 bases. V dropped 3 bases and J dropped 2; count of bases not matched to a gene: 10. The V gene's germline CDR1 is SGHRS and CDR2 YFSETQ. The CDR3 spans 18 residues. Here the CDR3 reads CASSSPITSGRTTDTQYF. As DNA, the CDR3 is TGCGCCAGCAGCTCACCAATTACTAGCGGGAGGACCACAGATACGCAGTATTTT. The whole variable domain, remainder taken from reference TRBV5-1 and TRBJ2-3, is KAGVTQTPRYLIKTRGQQVTLSCSPISGHRSVSWYQQTPGQGLQFLFEYFSETQRNKGNFPGRFSGRQFSNSRSEMNVSTLELGDSALYLCASSSPITSGRTTDTQYFGPGTRLTVL.

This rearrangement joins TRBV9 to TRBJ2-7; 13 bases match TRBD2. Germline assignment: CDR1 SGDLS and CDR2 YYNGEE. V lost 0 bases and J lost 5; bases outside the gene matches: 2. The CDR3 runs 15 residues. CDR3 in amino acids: CASSVDGTSGDEQYF. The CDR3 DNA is TGTGCCAGCAGCGTAGACGGGACTAGCGGGGACGAGCAGTACTTC.

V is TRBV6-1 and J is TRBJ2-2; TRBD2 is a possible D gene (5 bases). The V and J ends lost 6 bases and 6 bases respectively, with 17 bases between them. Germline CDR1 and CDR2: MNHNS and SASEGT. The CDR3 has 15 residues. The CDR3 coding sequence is TGTGCCAGCAGGGGCGACTACAAGGGAGCCGGGGAGCTGTTTTTT. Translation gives CASRGDYKGAGELFF.

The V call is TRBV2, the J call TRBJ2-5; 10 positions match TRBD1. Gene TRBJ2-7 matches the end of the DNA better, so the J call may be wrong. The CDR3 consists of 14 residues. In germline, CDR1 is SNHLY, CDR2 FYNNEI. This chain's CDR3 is CASRGTGESYEQYF. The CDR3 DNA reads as TGTGCCAGCAGGGGGACAGGGGAAAGCTACGAGCAGTACTTC.

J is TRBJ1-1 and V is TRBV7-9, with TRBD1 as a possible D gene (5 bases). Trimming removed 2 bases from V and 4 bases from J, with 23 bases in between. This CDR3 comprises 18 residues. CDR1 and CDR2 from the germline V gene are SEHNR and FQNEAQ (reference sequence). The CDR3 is CASSLPVDKTQVGTEAFF. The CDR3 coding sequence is TGTGCCAGCAGCTTACCCGTGGACAAAACCCAAGTGGGCACTGAAGCTTTCTTT.

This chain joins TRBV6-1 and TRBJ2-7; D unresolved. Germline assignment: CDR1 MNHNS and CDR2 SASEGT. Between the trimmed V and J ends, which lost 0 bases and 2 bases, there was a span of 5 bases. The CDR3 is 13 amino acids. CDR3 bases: TGTGCCAGCAGTGAAGCGGGCACCTACGAGCAGTACTTC. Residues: CASSEAGTYEQYF.

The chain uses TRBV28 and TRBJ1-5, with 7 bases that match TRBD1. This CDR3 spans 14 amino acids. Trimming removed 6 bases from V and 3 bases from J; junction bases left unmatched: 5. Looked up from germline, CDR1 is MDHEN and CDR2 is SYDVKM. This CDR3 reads CASSWGQLNQPQHF. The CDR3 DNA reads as TGTGCCAGCAGCTGGGGACAGCTCAATCAGCCCCAGCATTTT.

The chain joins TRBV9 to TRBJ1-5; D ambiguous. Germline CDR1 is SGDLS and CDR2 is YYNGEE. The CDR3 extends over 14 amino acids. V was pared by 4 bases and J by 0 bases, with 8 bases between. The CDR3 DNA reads TGTGCCAGCAGCTCCGACTTTAGCAATCAGCCCCAGCATTTT. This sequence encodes CASSSDFSNQPQHF.

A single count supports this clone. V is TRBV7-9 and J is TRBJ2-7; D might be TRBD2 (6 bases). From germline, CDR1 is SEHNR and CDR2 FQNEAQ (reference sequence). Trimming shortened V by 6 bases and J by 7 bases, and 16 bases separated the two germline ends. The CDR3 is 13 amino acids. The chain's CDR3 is CASSSVLGGEQYF. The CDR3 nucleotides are TGTGCCAGCAGTTCGGTTCTTGGAGGGGAGCAGTACTTC. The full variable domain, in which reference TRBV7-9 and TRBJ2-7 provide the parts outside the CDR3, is DTGVSQNPRHKITKRGQNVTFRCDPISEHNRLYWYRQTLGQGPEFLTYFQNEAQLEKSRLLSDRFSAERPKGSFSTLEIQRTEQGDSAMYLCASSSVLGGEQYFGPGTRLTVT.

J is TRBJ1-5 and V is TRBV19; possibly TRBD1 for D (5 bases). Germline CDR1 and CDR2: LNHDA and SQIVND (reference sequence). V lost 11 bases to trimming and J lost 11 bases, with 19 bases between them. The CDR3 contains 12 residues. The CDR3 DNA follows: TGTGCCTCCTGGGGAGGGGCCAAGTCCCAGCATTTT. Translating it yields CASWGGAKSQHF.

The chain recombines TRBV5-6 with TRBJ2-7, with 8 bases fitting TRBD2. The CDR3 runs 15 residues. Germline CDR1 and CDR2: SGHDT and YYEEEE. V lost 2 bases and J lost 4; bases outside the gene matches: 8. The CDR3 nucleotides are TGTGCCAGCAGCTTAGCTCTAGCGGGTTGGTACGAGCAGTACTTC. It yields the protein CASSLALAGWYEQYF.

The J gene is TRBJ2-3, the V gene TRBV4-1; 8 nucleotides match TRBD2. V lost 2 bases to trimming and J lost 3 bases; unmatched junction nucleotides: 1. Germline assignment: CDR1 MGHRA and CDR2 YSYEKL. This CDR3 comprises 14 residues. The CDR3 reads CASSQLAGTDTQYF. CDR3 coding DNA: TGCGCCAGCAGCCAATTAGCGGGGACAGATACGCAGTATTTT.

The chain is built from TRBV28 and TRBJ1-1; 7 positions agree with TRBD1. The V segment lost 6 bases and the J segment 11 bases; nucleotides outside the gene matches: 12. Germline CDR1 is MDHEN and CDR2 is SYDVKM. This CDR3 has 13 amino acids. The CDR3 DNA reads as TGTGCCAGCAGCTCCGGACAGGCCCACTTTGCTTTCTTT. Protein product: CASSSGQAHFAFF. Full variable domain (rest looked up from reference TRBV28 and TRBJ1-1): DVKVTQSSRYLVKRTGEKVFLECVQDMDHENMFWYRQDPGLGLRLIYFSYDVKMKEKGDIPEGYSVSREKKERFSLILESASTNQTSMYLCASSSGQAHFAFFGQGTRLTVV.

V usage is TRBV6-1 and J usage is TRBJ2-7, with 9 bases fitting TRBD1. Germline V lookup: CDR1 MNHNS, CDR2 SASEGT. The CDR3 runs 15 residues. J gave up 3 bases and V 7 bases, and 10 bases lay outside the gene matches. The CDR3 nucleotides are TGTGCCAGCACTAAATGGGGACAGGGATACTACGAGCAGTACTTC. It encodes CASTKWGQGYYEQYF.

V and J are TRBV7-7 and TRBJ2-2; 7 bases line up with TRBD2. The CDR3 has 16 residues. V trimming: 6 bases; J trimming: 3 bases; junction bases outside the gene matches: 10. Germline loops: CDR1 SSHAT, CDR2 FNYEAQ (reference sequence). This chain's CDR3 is CASRPLMGGDTGELFF. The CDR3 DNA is TGTGCCAGCAGACCACTAATGGGGGGGGACACCGGGGAGCTGTTTTTT.